The 31 T cell receptor beta chains below all came from one sample that was sequenced in a study of spatial heterogeneity in lung cancer (dated by TCRdb to between 2019 and 2020). The receptor library was made with 5' RACE. For sequencing, a NextSeq 500 was employed. TCRdb's own reprocessing of the public reads used fastp at Q25 and MiXCR and kept productive beta chains. Merged by CDR3 protein, the rows form single entries marked with the most common genes and DNA. Present in this sample are roughly 15,000 distinct CDR3 sequences, 4% to 5% of which were seen just once. The ten largest clones capture 15% to 20% of the sample. Broader findings and caveats from the paper: The tumor nonsynonymous mutation count correlated with the number of expanded intratumoral alpha and beta TCRs.

Reading the label with the study, this specimen's time point is: sample taken at primary tumor resection. Their specific antigens are unknown. The sequencing here drew on lung tumor tissue, taken at surgery. The receptors come from a female donor with early-stage non-small cell lung cancer.

By frequency in the sample, this clonotype is medium-sized. Because this beta chain is a stray read in a library intended to capture alpha chains, its abundance should not be given much weight. The V call is TRBV6-5, the J call TRBJ2-3; D unclear. Per the germline V gene, CDR1 is MNHEY and CDR2 is SVGAGI. The CDR3 is 14 residues long. With 4 bases removed from V and 3 bases from J, the gap between germline ends came to 11 bases. The DNA of the CDR3 is TGTGCCAGCAGTTCGCCTAGAAGTACAGATACGCAGTATTTT. Encoded protein: CASSSPRSTDTQYF.

The table lists this clonotype with many counts. This beta chain is a stray sequence in a library constructed for alpha chains; its clone size is not meaningful. The chain couples TRBV12-3 or TRBV12-4 to TRBJ1-2, with TRBD1 matching 8 bases. The CDR3 spans 15 residues. J gave up 3 bases and V 3 bases, and 6 bases lay outside the gene matches. The CDR3 DNA is TGTGCCAGCAGTTTTGCGACAGGGGCATACTATGGCTACACCTTC. This translates into CASSFATGAYYGYTF.

As to this clonotype: This beta chain was picked up by a library intended for alpha chains and is off target, so its count carries little meaning. This chain joins TRBV24-1 and TRBJ2-1; the D is unclear. There are 12 residues in the CDR3. Trimming pared 6 bases from V and 8 bases from J, leaving 10 bases between. Germline CDR1 is KGHDR and CDR2 is SFDVKD. For the CDR3, the DNA is TGTGCCACCAGTAGTTGGTCGGATGAGCAGTTCTTC. Translation gives CATSSWSDEQFF.

This clonotype has ten or more counts. This beta chain is off target for a library built for alpha chains, so its abundance means little. The gene calls are TRBV10-1 and TRBJ2-3, with D possibly TRBD1 on 5 matching bases. The germline V gene encodes CDR1 WNHNN and CDR2 SYGVQD (reference sequence). This CDR3 is built from 14 residues. V lost 1 base, J lost 5 bases, and 10 bases lay in between. The CDR3 DNA follows: TGCGCCAGCAGTGAGTTCCAGGGTGAAGATACGCAGTATTTT. Protein sequence: CASSEFQGEDTQYF.

Note on this clonotype: With the library built for alpha chains, this beta chain is off target and its frequency is not meaningful. The chain has TRBV20-1 and TRBJ2-5; D might be TRBD1 (5 bases). The germline CDR1 and CDR2 sequences are DFQATT and SNEGSKA (reference sequence). The CDR3 has 13 residues. Trimming shortened V by 7 bases and J by 5 bases, and 17 bases separated the two germline ends. In DNA, the CDR3 is TGCAGTGTACTTGATCGCAAGGGGGAGACCCAGTACTTC. Translated: CSVLDRKGETQYF.

Relative to its sample, this clonotype is medium-sized. A library prepared for alpha chains yielded this beta chain as an off-target read; its size is of little meaning. This rearrangement joins TRBV7-2 to TRBJ2-7; 7 positions agree with TRBD2. Germline V gene lookup returns CDR1 SGHTA and CDR2 FQGNSA. V trimming: 6 bases; J trimming: 2 bases; junction bases outside the gene matches: 10. The CDR3 is 15 residues long. The CDR3 reads CASSPKGEGTYEQYF. For the CDR3, the DNA is TGTGCCAGCAGTCCCAAAGGGGAGGGGACCTACGAGCAGTACTTC.

In its sample, this clonotype was seen many times. This beta chain came through as a stray read in a library set up for alpha chains, and its size says little. The chain employs TRBV4-3 and TRBJ2-7; 8 positions match TRBD1. The germline CDR1 and CDR2 sequences are LGHNA and YSLEER. V lost 0 bases and J lost 7; bases outside the gene matches: 11. This CDR3 has 16 amino acids. The CDR3 region is CASSQDRSGGVGEQYF. For the CDR3, the DNA is TGCGCCAGCAGCCAAGATCGGTCAGGGGGCGTTGGGGAGCAGTACTTC.

This clonotype was detected ten times or more. This beta chain was picked up by a library intended for alpha chains and is off target, so its count carries little meaning. V is TRBV20-1 and J is TRBJ1-5, with no clear D. The V end lost 5 bases, the J end lost 7 bases, and 12 bases lay between the germline ends. Germline loops: CDR1 DFQATT, CDR2 SNEGSKA (reference sequence). There are 12 residues in the CDR3. The chain's CDR3 is CSAGEGGQPQHF. The CDR3 nucleotides are TGCAGTGCTGGGGAAGGAGGGCAGCCCCAGCATTTT.

The table lists this clonotype with many counts. Little can be read into the size of this beta chain, an off-target read in a library designed for alpha chains. The chain couples TRBV5-6 to TRBJ2-3; D is ambiguous. Trimming took off 0 bases at V and 0 bases at J, with 2 bases between the two ends. Germline V CDR1 and CDR2: SGHDT, YYEEEE. This CDR3 spans 13 amino acids. The CDR3 spells CASSLVSTDTQYF. The CDR3 nucleotides read TGTGCCAGCAGCTTGGTTAGCACAGATACGCAGTATTTT.

This clonotype is medium-sized (0.01 to 0.1%) by share. A library made for alpha chains picked up this beta chain off target, so its size means little. The chain joins TRBV12-3 or TRBV12-4 to TRBJ2-5; D remains ambiguous. The CDR3 is 14 amino acids. Trimming shortened V by 3 bases and J by 1 base, and 9 bases separated the two germline ends. Here the CDR3 DNA reads TGTGCCAGCAGTTTCGCGGCAGCCCAAGAGACCCAGTACTTC. Translating it yields CASSFAAAQETQYF.

This clonotype was seen many times. A library prepared for alpha chains yielded this beta chain as an off-target read; its size is of little meaning. The genes are TRBV12-3 or TRBV12-4 and TRBJ2-2; possibly TRBD1 for D (5 bases). V gave up 2 bases and J gave up 4 bases, with 14 bases separating them. This CDR3 has 16 residues. DNA of the CDR3: TGTGCCAGCAGTTTAATCCAGGGCATGATCACCGGGGAGCTGTTTTTT. Its protein is CASSLIQGMITGELFF.

This clonotype occurred many times. Within a library made for alpha chains, this beta chain is off target, and its count is uninformative. This chain uses TRBV3-1 with TRBJ2-2; D gene unclear. The CDR3 consists of 15 residues. CDR1 LGHDT and CDR2 YNNKEL come from the germline V gene (reference sequence). V lost 0 bases, J lost 2 bases, and 7 bases lay in between. The CDR3 here is CASSQDSRNTGELFF. CDR3 coding DNA: TGTGCCAGCAGCCAAGACTCCAGAAACACCGGGGAGCTGTTTTTT.

This clonotype was counted at least ten times. This beta chain appears as a stray read in a library generated for alpha chains; its size is not informative. The chain couples TRBV5-1 to TRBJ2-3; the match to TRBD2 covers 8 bases. CDR1 is SGHRS, CDR2 YFSETQ, per germline. The CDR3 length is 15 residues. V lost 6 bases and J lost 1; bases outside the gene matches: 7. In DNA, the CDR3 is TGCGCCAGCAAGGGGAGCGGGGGACGCACAGATACGCAGTATTTT. Residues: CASKGSGGRTDTQYF.

This clonotype has a count of ten or more. This beta chain is off target for a library built for alpha chains, so its abundance means little. The rearrangement uses TRBV7-8 and TRBJ2-5, with a tentative D call TRBD2 (6 bases). Trimming took off 1 base at V and 2 bases at J, with 14 bases between the two ends. In germline, CDR1 is SGHVS, CDR2 FQNEAQ. The CDR3 is 16 amino acids. CDR3 amino acids: CASSLGRGGAQETQYF. The CDR3 nucleotides read TGTGCCAGCAGCTTAGGGCGGGGCGGGGCTCAAGAGACCCAGTACTTC.

This clonotype was counted ten times or more. The library was designed around alpha chains, so this beta chain is a stray read whose abundance carries little weight. The chain joins TRBV18 to TRBJ2-5; tentative D call: TRBD1 (6 bases). The germline CDR1 and CDR2 sequences are KGHSH and LQKENI. The CDR3 consists of 15 residues. The V end was cut by 3 bases, the J end by 5 bases, with 16 bases between. The chain's CDR3 is CASSPPGGGRETQYF. CDR3 DNA sequence: TGTGCCAGCTCACCCCCGGGTGGGGGCCGGGAGACCCAGTACTTC.

This clonotype came up many times. A library made for alpha chains picked up this beta chain off target, so its size means little. CDR3 in amino acids: CSATTVSSYEKLFF. The CDR3 DNA sequence: TGCAGTGCTACGACAGTGAGTTCCTATGAAAAACTGTTTTTT. The chain is built from TRBV20-1 and TRBJ1-4; weak D call: TRBD1 (5 bases). Per the germline V gene, CDR1 is DFQATT and CDR2 is SNEGSKA (reference sequence). Trimming removed 4 bases from V and 6 bases from J, with 15 bases in between. The CDR3 runs to 14 residues.

This clonotype was seen just once. A much larger clonotype is one base distant, so this may be a read error. In a library made to pick up alpha chains, this beta chain is a stray read with a size that means little. The chain is built from TRBV30 and TRBJ1-1; D is perhaps TRBD1 (5 bases). The CDR3 is 14 amino acids. The germline V gene has CDR1 GTSNPN and CDR2 SVGIG (reference sequence). V was shortened by 8 bases and J by 3 bases, with 19 bases between the two germline ends. In DNA form, the CDR3 reads TGTGCCCGGAAGTCTACGGGGACCCACACTGAAGCTTTCTTT. Encoded protein: CARKSTGTHTEAFF.

This clonotype was seen many times. This beta chain is a stray sequence in a library constructed for alpha chains; its clone size is not meaningful. The V call is TRBV15, the J call TRBJ2-3, with 12 bases fitting TRBD1. The CDR3 has 16 amino acids. The germline V gene encodes CDR1 LNHNV and CDR2 YYDKDF (reference sequence). With V trimmed by 3 bases and J by 6 bases, 7 bases remained unmatched. CDR3 amino acids: CATSRDRDRGPDTQYF. The CDR3, as DNA: TGTGCCACCAGCAGGGACCGGGACAGGGGGCCGGATACGCAGTATTTT.

This clonotype was counted ten times or more. This beta chain is off target for a library built for alpha chains, so its abundance means little. The CDR3 loop reads CASSLLTGGRHTLANTEAFF. The DNA for the CDR3 is TGTGCCAGCAGCTTATTGACAGGGGGCCGCCATACTCTTGCGAACACTGAAGCTTTCTTT. This chain links TRBV7-9 with TRBJ1-1; 10 bases fit TRBD1. V dropped 2 bases and J dropped 1; count of bases not matched to a gene: 16. The CDR3 is made up of 20 amino acids. From germline, CDR1 is SEHNR and CDR2 FQNEAQ (reference sequence).

This clonotype was counted many times. This beta chain turned up in a library designed for alpha chains; as an off-target read, its abundance says little. This chain's CDR3 is CASSYTWLASRAQGSAFF. DNA of the CDR3: TGTGCCAGCAGTTACACCTGGCTGGCTTCTCGAGCTCAGGGTTCAGCTTTCTTT. This chain connects TRBV6-5 to TRBJ1-1, with D tentatively TRBD1 (5 bases). This CDR3 region has 18 residues. Germline assignment: CDR1 MNHEY and CDR2 SVGAGI. The V gene lost 2 bases and the J gene lost 10 bases, with 29 bases spanning the gap.

This clonotype showed up many times. In a library made to pick up alpha chains, this beta chain is a stray read with a size that means little. The rearrangement links TRBV5-6 to TRBJ2-5; D ambiguous. Looked up from germline, CDR1 is SGHDT and CDR2 is YYEEEE. Trimming took off 0 bases at V and 2 bases at J, with 8 bases between the two ends. This CDR3 has 14 residues. The CDR3 sequence is CASSLDVRQETQYF. The CDR3 DNA is TGTGCCAGCAGCTTGGACGTCAGACAAGAGACCCAGTACTTC.

This clonotype was recorded at least ten times. The size of this beta chain means little, since it is a stray read in a library made for alpha chains. V gene TRBV27 combines with J gene TRBJ1-6; TRBD1 might be the D (5 bases). The germline V and J ends were trimmed by 1 base and 4 bases, with 23 bases remaining between them. Germline loops: CDR1 MNHEY, CDR2 SMNVEV (reference sequence). The CDR3 loop spans 20 amino acids. The CDR3, as DNA: TGTGCCAGCAGTTTATGGGGCCGGGCGCCCAGTGGTGGGTATAATTCACCCCTCCACTTT. Protein sequence: CASSLWGRAPSGGYNSPLHF.

This clonotype was observed many times. Since the library was made to target alpha chains, this beta chain is a stray read and its abundance is not meaningful. This rearrangement joins TRBV6-2 or TRBV6-3 to TRBJ2-5; D is undetermined. Trimming took 6 bases from V and 0 from J, leaving 20 bases between them. Germline loops: CDR1 MNHEY, CDR2 SVGEGT. CDR3 length: 17 amino acids. The CDR3, as DNA: TGTGCCAGCAGCGCGAATCCCAGAGGAACGTACCAAGAGACCCAGTACTTC. This sequence encodes CASSANPRGTYQETQYF.

This clonotype was found many times. Found in a library prepared for alpha chains, this beta chain is an off-target read, and its abundance has little meaning. V and J are TRBV5-4 and TRBJ2-2; 9 bases are a match to TRBD1. Germline lookup yields CDR1 SGHNT and CDR2 YYREEE (reference sequence). Germline trimming cut 3 bases from V and 4 bases from J; bases unmatched to any gene: 7. The CDR3 runs to 16 residues. In DNA, the CDR3 is TGTGCCAGCAGCTCGCCCGGGACAGGGACCACCGGGGAGCTGTTTTTT. It specifies CASSSPGTGTTGELFF.

This clonotype has at least ten counts. Little can be read into the size of this beta chain, an off-target read in a library designed for alpha chains. The chain employs TRBV6-6 and TRBJ2-3; 7 bases fit TRBD2. V trimming: 7 bases; J trimming: 4 bases; junction bases outside the gene matches: 8. The germline CDR1 and CDR2 sequences are MNHNY and SVGAGI (reference sequence). The CDR3 is 14 amino acids. Written as DNA, the CDR3 is TGTGCCAGCATCAAAAGGGAGGGGCCAGATACGCAGTATTTT. Its protein is CASIKREGPDTQYF.

In its sample, this clonotype was seen many times. For a library built for alpha chains, this beta chain is a stray read; little rests on its size. V gene TRBV5-5 combines with J gene TRBJ2-7; possibly TRBD1 for D (5 bases). The CDR3 length is 13 residues. CDR1 and CDR2 from the germline V gene are SGHKS and YYEKEE (reference sequence). The V and J ends lost 6 bases and 3 bases respectively, with 13 bases between them. The CDR3 here is CASTWGIYYEQYF. CDR3 bases: TGTGCCAGCACCTGGGGCATCTACTACGAGCAGTACTTC.

This clonotype is medium-sized within its sample. This beta chain is an unintended read in a library built for alpha chains; its size means little. V is TRBV3-1 and J is TRBJ2-3; maybe TRBD1 (6 bases). The CDR3 is 17 amino acids. V gave up 4 bases and J gave up 2 bases, with 19 bases separating them. Germline V CDR1 and CDR2: LGHDT, YNNKEL (reference sequence). DNA of the CDR3: TGTGCCAGCAGCCGAGGGACGGGGACAATTCACACAGATACGCAGTATTTT. This gives the protein CASSRGTGTIHTDTQYF.

This clonotype came up many times. Because the library targeted alpha chains, this beta chain is an off-target read whose size means little. The chain uses TRBV28 and TRBJ1-4; no definite D call. V dropped 4 bases and J dropped 7 bases, with 13 bases sitting between them. The CDR3 is made up of 14 amino acids. The germline CDR1 and CDR2 sequences are MDHEN and SYDVKM. The CDR3 DNA reads TGTGCCAGCAGTTCGGCACTTGTAGCTGAAAAACTGTTTTTT. It codes for CASSSALVAEKLFF.

This clonotype has a count of ten or more. In a library made to pick up alpha chains, this beta chain is a stray read with a size that means little. This rearrangement joins TRBV5-1 to TRBJ2-3; 9 nucleotides align to TRBD2. After removal of 0 bases from V and 6 bases from J, the junction contained 2 bases not matched to a gene. The length of the CDR3 is 14 residues. Germline V gene sequence: CDR1 SGHRS, CDR2 YFSETQ. CDR3 region: CASSLATSGDTQYF. The CDR3, as DNA: TGCGCCAGCAGCTTGGCCACTAGCGGGGATACGCAGTATTTT.

This clonotype has a count of ten or more. This beta chain came through as a stray read in a library set up for alpha chains, and its size says little. J is TRBJ2-2 and V is TRBV12-3 or TRBV12-4, with 7 positions matching TRBD2. The V gene end was trimmed by 5 bases and the J gene end by 3 bases; junction bases not matched to a gene: 9. CDR3 length: 16 amino acids. The CDR3: CASSGWEGVDTGELFF. In nucleotides, the CDR3 is TGTGCCAGCAGTGGGTGGGAGGGAGTAGACACCGGGGAGCTGTTTTTT.

This clonotype was detected ten times or more. Because this beta chain is a stray read in a library intended to capture alpha chains, its abundance should not be given much weight. The DNA of the CDR3 is TGCGCCAGCAGACAAACCGGGGCCGGCGCCCGGCAGTACTTC. This encodes CASRQTGAGARQYF. V is TRBV5-1 and J is TRBJ2-7; D is possibly TRBD1 or TRBD2 (5 bases each). Trimming took off 5 bases at V and 9 bases at J, with 21 bases between the two ends. Germline CDR1 reads SGHRS; CDR2 reads YFSETQ. The CDR3 has 14 residues.